This T cell receptor (beta chain) was retrieved from a study of CD8 T cells in Susac syndrome. RNA was extracted with the RNeasy kit, and a quantity of about 0.45 to 1 ug was reverse transcribed using random hexamers. Each CDR3 protein gets one entry after TCRdb re-called the immunoSEQ multiplex PCR reads with MiXCR. The sample contains some 100,000 distinct CDR3 sequences, around 95% of which appear only once. There are 18 residues in the CDR3. CDR1 is SGHNT and CDR2 is YYREEE in the germline V gene (reference sequence). V shed 7 bases and J 0 bases; nucleotides not matched to a gene: 14. The sequence derives from a human donor in good health. The chain has TRBV5-4 and TRBJ2-3, with TRBD2 identical over 10 bases. The sample taken for sequencing was CD4+ T cells from PBMCs. In DNA form, the CDR3 reads TGTGCCAGCGGAGTAGGAAGCGGGAGGGCCGGGAGCACAGATACGCAGTATTTT. This gives the protein CASGVGSGRAGSTDTQYF.